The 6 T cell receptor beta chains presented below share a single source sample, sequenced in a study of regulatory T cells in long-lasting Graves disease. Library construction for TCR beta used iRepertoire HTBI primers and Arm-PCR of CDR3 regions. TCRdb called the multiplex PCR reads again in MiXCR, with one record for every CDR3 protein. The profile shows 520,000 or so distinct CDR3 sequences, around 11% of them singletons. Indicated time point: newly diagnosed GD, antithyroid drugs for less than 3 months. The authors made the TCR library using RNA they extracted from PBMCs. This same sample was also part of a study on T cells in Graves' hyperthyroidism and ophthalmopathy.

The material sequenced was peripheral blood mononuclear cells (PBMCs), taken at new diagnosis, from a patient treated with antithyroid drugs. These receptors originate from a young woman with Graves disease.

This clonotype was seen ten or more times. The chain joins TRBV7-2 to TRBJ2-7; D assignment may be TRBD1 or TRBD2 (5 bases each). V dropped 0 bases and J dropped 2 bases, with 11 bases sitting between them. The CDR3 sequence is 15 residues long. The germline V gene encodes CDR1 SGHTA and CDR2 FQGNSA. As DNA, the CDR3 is TGTGCCAGCAGCTTAGCGGGGGTCAGTCCCTACGAGCAGTACTTC. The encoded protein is CASSLAGVSPYEQYF.

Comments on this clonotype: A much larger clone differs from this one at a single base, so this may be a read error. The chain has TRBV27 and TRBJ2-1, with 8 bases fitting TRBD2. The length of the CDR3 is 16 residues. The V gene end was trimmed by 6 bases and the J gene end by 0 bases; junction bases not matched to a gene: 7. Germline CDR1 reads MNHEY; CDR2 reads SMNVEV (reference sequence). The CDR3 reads CASSCTSGVSYNEQFF. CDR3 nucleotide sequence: TGTGCCAGCAGCTGCACTAGCGGTGTCTCCTACAATGAGCAGTTCTTC.

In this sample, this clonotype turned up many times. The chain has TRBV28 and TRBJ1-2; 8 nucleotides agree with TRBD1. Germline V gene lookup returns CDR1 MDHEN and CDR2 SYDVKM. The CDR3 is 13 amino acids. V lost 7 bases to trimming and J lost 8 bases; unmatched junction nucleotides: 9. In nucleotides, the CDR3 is TGTGCCAGCAAGGCGGGCAGGGGGCTGGGCTACACCTTC. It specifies CASKAGRGLGYTF.

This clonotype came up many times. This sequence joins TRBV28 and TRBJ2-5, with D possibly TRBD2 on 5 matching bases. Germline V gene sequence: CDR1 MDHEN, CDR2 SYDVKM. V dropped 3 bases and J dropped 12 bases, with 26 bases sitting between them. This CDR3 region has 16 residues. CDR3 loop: CASSFVFHVNSAPKYF. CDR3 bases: TGTGCCAGCAGTTTTGTATTCCATGTGAATAGCGCCCCGAAGTACTTC.

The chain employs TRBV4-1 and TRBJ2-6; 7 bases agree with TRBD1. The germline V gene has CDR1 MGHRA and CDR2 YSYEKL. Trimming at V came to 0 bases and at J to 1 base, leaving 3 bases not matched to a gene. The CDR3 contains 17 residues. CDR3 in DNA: TGCGCCAGCAGCCAAGATCCAGGGGGTTCTGGGGCCAACGTCCTGACTTTC. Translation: CASSQDPGGSGANVLTF.

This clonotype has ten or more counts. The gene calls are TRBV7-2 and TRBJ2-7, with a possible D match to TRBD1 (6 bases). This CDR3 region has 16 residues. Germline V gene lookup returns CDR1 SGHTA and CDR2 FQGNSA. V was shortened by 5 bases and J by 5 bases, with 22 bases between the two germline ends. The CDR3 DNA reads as TGTGCCAGCAGCCAACGGTGGGGGCATTTGTTCAACGAGCAGTACTTC. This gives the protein CASSQRWGHLFNEQYF.